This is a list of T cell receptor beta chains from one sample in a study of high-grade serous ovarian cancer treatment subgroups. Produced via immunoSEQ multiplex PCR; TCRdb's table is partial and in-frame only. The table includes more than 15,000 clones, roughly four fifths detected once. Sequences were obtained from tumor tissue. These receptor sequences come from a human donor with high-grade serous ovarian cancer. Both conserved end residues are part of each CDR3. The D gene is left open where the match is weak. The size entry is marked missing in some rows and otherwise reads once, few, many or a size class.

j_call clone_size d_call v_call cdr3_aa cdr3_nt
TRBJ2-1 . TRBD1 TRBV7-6 CASEAWQGAKEQFF TGTGCCAGCGAGGCGTGGCAGGGGGCAAAGGAGCAGTTCTTC
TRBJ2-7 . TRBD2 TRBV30 CAWSKGLAGDEQYF TGTGCCTGGAGTAAGGGGCTAGCGGGAGACGAGCAGTACTTC
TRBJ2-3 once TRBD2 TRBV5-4 CASSRGTSGRFSTDTQYF TGTGCCAGCAGCCGAGGGACTAGCGGGAGGTTTAGCACAGATACGCAGTATTTT
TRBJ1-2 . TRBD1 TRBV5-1 CASSLSGGLGGVKAYGYTF TGCGCCAGCAGCCTCTCGGGGGGACTAGGGGGCGTGAAGGCCTATGGCTACACCTTC
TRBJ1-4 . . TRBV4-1 CASREALKGGKLFF TGCGCCAGCAGAGAAGCCCTTAAGGGGGGAAAACTGTTTTTT
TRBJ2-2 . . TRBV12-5 CASGPRLDGELFF TGTGCTAGTGGTCCCAGGTTAGACGGGGAGCTGTTTTTT
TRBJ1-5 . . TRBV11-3 CASSLGGGQPQHF TGTGCCAGCAGCTTAGGCGGTGGACAGCCCCAGCATTTT
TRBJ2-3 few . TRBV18 CASSPRAQSTDTQYF TGTGCCAGCTCACCAAGAGCTCAAAGCACAGATACGCAGTATTTT
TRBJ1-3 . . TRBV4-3 CASSPGGSGNTIYF TGCGCCAGCAGCCCGGGGGGCTCTGGAAACACCATATATTTT
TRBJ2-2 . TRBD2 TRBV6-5 CASSSGRTTGELFF TGTGCCAGTTCTAGCGGGAGGACCACCGGGGAGCTGTTTTTT
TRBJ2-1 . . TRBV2 CASSGLGQGRSEQFF TGTGCCAGCAGTGGTCTTGGTCAGGGGAGGAGTGAGCAGTTCTTC
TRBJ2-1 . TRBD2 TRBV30 CAWVAGSYNEQFF TGTGCCTGGGTAGCGGGCTCCTACAATGAGCAGTTCTTC
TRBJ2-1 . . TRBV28 CASSLLGNEQFF TGTGCCAGCAGTCTTCTGGGTAATGAGCAGTTCTTC
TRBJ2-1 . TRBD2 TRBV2 CASKVASGRYNEQFF TGTGCCAGCAAAGTCGCGAGCGGGAGATATAATGAGCAGTTCTTC
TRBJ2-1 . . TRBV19 CASSIAGNEQFF TGTGCCAGTAGTATAGCTGGCAATGAGCAGTTCTTC
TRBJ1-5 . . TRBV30 CAWGEAVSNQPQHF TGTGCCTGGGGGGAAGCGGTTAGCAATCAGCCCCAGCATTTT
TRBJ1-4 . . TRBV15 CATSRPLLRGERGRLFF TGTGCCACCAGCAGGCCCCTACTTCGGGGGGAACGAGGGAGACTGTTTTTT
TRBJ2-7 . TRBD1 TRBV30 CAWSAGTDEQYF TGTGCCTGGAGTGCCGGGACAGACGAGCAGTACTTC
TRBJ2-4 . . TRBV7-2 CASSLLAKNIQYF TGTGCCAGCAGCTTGCTAGCCAAAAACATTCAGTACTTC
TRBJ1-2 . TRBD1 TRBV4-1 CASSKGQGPNNYGYTF TGCGCCAGCAGCAAGGGACAGGGCCCAAACAACTATGGCTACACCTTC
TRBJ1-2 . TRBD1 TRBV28 CASSSHRDRDFGYTF TGTGCCAGCAGTTCACACCGGGACAGGGATTTTGGCTACACCTTC
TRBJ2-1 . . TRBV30 CAWKAPAGEVYEQFF TGTGCCTGGAAGGCCCCCGCAGGGGAGGTATATGAGCAGTTCTTC
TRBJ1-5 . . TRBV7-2 CASSPRGNQPQHF TGTGCCAGCAGCCCCAGGGGTAATCAGCCCCAGCATTTT